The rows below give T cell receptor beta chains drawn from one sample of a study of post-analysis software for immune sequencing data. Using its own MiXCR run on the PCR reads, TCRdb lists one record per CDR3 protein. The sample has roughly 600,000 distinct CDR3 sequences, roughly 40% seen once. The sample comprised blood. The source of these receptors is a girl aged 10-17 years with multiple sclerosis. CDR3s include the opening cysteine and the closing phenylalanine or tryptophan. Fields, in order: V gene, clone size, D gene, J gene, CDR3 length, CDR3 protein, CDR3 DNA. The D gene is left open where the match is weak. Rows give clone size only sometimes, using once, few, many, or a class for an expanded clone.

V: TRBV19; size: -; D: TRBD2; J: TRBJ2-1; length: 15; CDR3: CASSKTSGVYNEQFF; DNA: TGTGCCAGTAGTAAGACTAGCGGGGTATACAATGAGCAGTTCTTC
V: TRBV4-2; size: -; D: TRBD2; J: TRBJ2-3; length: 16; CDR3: CASSQLAVASTDTQYF; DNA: TGTGCCAGCAGCCAACTAGCGGTCGCTAGCACAGATACGCAGTATTTT
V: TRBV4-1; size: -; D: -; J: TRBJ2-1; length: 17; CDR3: CAGRLQGSRLTTHEQFF; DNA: TGCGCCGGCAGACTACAGGGATCCCGACTGACTACCCATGAGCAGTTCTTC
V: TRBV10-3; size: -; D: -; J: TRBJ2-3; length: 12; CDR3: CAISVGADTQYF; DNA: TGTGCCATCAGTGTTGGGGCAGATACGCAGTATTTT
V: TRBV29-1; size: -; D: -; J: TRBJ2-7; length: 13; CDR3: CSVKGGRHYEQYF; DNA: TGCAGCGTCAAAGGAGGACGGCACTACGAGCAGTACTTC
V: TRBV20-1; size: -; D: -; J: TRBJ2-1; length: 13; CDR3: CSLRGGHYNEQFF; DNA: TGCAGCCTCAGGGGAGGGCACTATAATGAGCAGTTCTTC
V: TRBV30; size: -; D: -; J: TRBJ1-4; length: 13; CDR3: CAWSPLELEKLFF; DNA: TGTGCCTGGAGTCCTTTGGAACTGGAAAAACTGTTTTTT
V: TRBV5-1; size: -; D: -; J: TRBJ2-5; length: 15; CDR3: CASSFLRLGEETQYF; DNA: TGCGCCAGCAGCTTCTTACGGCTGGGGGAAGAGACCCAGTACTTC
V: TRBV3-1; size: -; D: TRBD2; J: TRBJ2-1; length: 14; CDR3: CASSQDDYGREQFF; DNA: TGTGCCAGCAGCCAAGACGATTACGGGAGGGAGCAGTTCTTC
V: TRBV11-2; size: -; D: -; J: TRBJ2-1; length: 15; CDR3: CASTMDPSSYNEQFF; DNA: TGTGCCAGCACCATGGACCCGAGCTCCTACAATGAGCAGTTCTTC
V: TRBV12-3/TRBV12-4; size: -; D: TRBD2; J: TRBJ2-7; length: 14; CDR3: CASSLSSGRYEQYF; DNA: TGTGCCAGCAGTTTAAGTAGCGGGAGGTACGAGCAGTACTTC
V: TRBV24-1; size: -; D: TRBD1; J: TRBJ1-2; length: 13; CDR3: CATSAHRDRGYTF; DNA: TGTGCCACCAGTGCCCACCGGGACAGGGGTTACACCTTC
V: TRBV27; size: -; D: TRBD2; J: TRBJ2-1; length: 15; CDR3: CASSGLAGGSNEQFF; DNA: TGTGCCAGCAGCGGACTAGCGGGGGGGAGTAATGAGCAGTTCTTC
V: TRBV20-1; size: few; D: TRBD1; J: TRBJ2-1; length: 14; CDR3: CSAKPGQGGTEQFF; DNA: TGCAGTGCGAAACCGGGACAGGGAGGAACTGAGCAGTTCTTC
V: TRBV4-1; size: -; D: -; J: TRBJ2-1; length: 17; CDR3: CASSQEFLAPMAYEQFF; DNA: TGCGCCAGCAGCCAAGAATTCCTCGCCCCAATGGCCTATGAGCAGTTCTTC
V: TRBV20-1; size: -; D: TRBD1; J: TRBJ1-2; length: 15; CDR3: CSARELRGLNYGYTF; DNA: TGCAGTGCTAGAGAATTGAGGGGGCTTAACTATGGCTACACCTTC
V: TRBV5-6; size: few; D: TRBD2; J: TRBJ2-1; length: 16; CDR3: CASSLEAREGPSEQFF; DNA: TGTGCCAGCAGCTTGGAGGCGCGGGAGGGCCCGAGTGAGCAGTTCTTC
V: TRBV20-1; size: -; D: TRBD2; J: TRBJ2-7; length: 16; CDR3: CSAYDSSGNTPGEQYF; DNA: TGCAGTGCTTATGACTCTAGCGGGAACACCCCGGGCGAGCAGTACTTC
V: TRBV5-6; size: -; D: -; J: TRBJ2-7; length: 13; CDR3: CASGLPGTYEQYF; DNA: TGTGCCAGCGGTTTACCAGGGACCTACGAGCAGTACTTC
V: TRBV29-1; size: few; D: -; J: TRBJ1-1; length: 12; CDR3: CSVESANTEAFF; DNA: TGCAGCGTTGAGTCAGCGAACACTGAAGCTTTCTTT
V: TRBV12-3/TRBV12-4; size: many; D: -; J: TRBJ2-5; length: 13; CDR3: CASSFGWTETQYF; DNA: TGTGCCAGCAGTTTTGGATGGACGGAGACCCAGTACTTC
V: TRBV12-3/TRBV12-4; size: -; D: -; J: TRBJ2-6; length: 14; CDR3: CASRVYSGANVLTF; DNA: TGTGCCAGCAGAGTGTACTCTGGGGCCAACGTCCTGACTTTC
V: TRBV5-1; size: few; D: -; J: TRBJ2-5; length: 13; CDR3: CASQLGASETQYF; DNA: TGCGCCAGTCAGTTGGGGGCATCGGAGACCCAGTACTTC
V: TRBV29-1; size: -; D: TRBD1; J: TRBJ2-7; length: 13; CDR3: CSVVNRGTYEQYF; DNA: TGCAGCGTTGTTAACAGGGGTACCTACGAGCAGTACTTC
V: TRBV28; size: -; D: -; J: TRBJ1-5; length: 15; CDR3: CASSLWDGYNQPQHF; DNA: TGTGCCAGCAGTTTATGGGACGGCTACAATCAGCCCCAGCATTTT
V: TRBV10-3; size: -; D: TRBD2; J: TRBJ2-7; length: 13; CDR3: CAIKRDASYEQYF; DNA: TGTGCCATCAAGCGGGACGCGTCCTACGAGCAGTACTTC
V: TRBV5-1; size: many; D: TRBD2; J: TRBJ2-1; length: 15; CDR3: CASSPGLAGYNEQFF; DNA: TGCGCCAGCAGCCCCGGACTAGCGGGGTACAATGAGCAGTTCTTC
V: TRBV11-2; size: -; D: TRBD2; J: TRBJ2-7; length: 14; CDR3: CASSFLAALDEQYF; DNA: TGTGCCAGCAGCTTCCTAGCGGCCTTAGACGAGCAGTACTTC
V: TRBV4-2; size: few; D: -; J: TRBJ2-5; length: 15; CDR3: CASTQEGGGGETQYF; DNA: TGTGCCAGCACCCAAGAGGGAGGAGGCGGAGAGACCCAGTACTTC
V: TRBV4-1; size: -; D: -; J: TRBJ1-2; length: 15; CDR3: CASSQDAGYNYGYTF; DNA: TGCGCCAGCAGCCAAGATGCAGGGTATAACTATGGCTACACCTTC
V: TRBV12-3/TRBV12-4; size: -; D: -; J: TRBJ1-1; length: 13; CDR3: CASTPTGATEAFF; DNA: TGTGCCAGCACCCCCACCGGGGCTACTGAAGCTTTCTTT
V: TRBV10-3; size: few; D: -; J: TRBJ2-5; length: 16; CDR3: CAISESRGALQETQYF; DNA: TGTGCCATCAGTGAGTCGAGAGGGGCCCTACAAGAGACCCAGTACTTC
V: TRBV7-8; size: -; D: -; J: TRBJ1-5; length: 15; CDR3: CASSFYRVPDQPQHF; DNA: TGTGCCAGCAGCTTTTACAGGGTGCCCGATCAGCCCCAGCATTTT
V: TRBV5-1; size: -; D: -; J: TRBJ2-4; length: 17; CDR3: CASSPGDSNLAKNIQYF; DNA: TGCGCCAGCAGCCCGGGAGACTCTAACTTAGCCAAAAACATTCAGTACTTC
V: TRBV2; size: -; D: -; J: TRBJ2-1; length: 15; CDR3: CASSPRTQLYNEQFF; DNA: TGTGCCAGCAGCCCCAGGACACAACTTTACAATGAGCAGTTCTTC
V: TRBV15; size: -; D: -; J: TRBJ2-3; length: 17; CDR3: CATSRDLAGSSTDTQYF; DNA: TGTGCCACCAGCAGAGATCTGGCAGGGTCTAGCACAGATACGCAGTATTTT
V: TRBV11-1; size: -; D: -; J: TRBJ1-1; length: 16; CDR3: CASSTLSSHRNTEAFF; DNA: TGTGCCAGCAGCACCCTAAGCTCCCACCGGAACACTGAAGCTTTCTTT
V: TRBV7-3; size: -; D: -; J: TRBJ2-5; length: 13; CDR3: CASSFGPGETQYF; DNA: TGTGCCAGCAGCTTTGGTCCCGGGGAGACCCAGTACTTC
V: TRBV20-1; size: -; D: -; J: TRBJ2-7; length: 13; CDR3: CSAKQGGSYEQYF; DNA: TGCAGTGCCAAGCAGGGAGGTTCCTACGAGCAGTACTTC
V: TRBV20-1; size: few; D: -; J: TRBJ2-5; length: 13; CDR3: CSALEKLKETQYF; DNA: TGCAGTGCTCTCGAGAAGCTAAAAGAGACCCAGTACTTC
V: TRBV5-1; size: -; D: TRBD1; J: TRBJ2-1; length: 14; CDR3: CASSSGQGTYEQFF; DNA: TGCGCCAGCAGCTCCGGACAGGGGACCTACGAGCAGTTCTTC
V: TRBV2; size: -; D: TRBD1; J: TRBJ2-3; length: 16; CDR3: CASSDDRGPGTDTQYF; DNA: TGTGCCAGCAGTGATGACAGGGGGCCTGGCACAGATACGCAGTATTTT
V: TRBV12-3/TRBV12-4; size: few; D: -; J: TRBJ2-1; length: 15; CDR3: CASRSTITGYNEQFF; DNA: TGTGCCAGCAGATCCACAATCACGGGCTACAATGAGCAGTTCTTC
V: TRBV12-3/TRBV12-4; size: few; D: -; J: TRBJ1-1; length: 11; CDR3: CASSSDTEAFF; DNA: TGTGCCAGCAGTTCGGACACTGAAGCTTTCTTT
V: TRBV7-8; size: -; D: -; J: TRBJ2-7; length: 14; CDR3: CASSMTETSYEQYF; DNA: TGTGCCAGCAGTATGACTGAAACCTCCTACGAGCAGTACTTC